This is a list of T cell receptor beta chains from one sample in a study of blood T cell repertoires in COVID-19. Generated by immunoSEQ multiplex PCR, the TCRdb table keeps only in-frame clones and is missing some. The sample records over 30,000 clones, around 88% being singletons. Sequencing input: peripheral blood. These TCRs come from a woman aged 70-85 years with active COVID-19. CDR3s include the opening cysteine and the closing phenylalanine or tryptophan. The D gene is left open where the match is weak. Clone size, where shown, is once, few, many, or a class for clones that have expanded.

D gene	clone size	V gene	J gene	CDR3 protein	CDR3 DNA
-	-	TRBV3-1/TRBV3-2	TRBJ2-1	CASSSVGEGGMSYNEQFF	TGTGCCAGCAGTTCCGTCGGGGAGGGGGGGATGTCCTACAATGAGCAGTTCTTC
TRBD1	few	TRBV7-9	TRBJ2-1	CASSLAVRQGPYNEQFF	TGTGCCAGCAGCTTAGCCGTGAGACAGGGTCCCTACAATGAGCAGTTCTTC
-	-	TRBV19	TRBJ2-3	CASSIEASDTQYF	TGTGCCAGTAGTATAGAAGCGTCAGATACGCAGTATTTT
TRBD1	-	TRBV7-2	TRBJ1-2	CASNPGQSPNYGYTF	TGTGCCAGCAACCCGGGACAGAGCCCTAACTATGGCTACACCTTC
TRBD1	-	TRBV27	TRBJ2-7	CASGAADRAYEQYF	TGTGCCAGCGGCGCCGCGGACAGGGCCTACGAGCAGTACTTC
-	-	TRBV7-2	TRBJ1-1	CASSRRGLNTEAFF	TGTGCCAGCAGCCGTAGAGGCCTCAACACTGAAGCTTTCTTT
TRBD1	-	TRBV7-9	TRBJ2-1	CASSLSGTANNEQFF	TGTGCCAGCAGCCTCTCCGGGACAGCAAACAATGAGCAGTTCTTC
TRBD1	-	TRBV10-1	TRBJ2-3	CASSRDRDTDTQYF	TGCGCCAGCTCCCGGGACAGAGACACAGATACGCAGTATTTT
TRBD1	-	TRBV5-1	TRBJ2-7	CASTIGDRGVTGQYF	TGCGCCAGCACCATCGGGGACAGGGGGGTAACGGGGCAGTACTTC
-	once	TRBV9	TRBJ2-5	CASSVNLYQETQYF	TGTGCCAGCAGCGTTAACTTGTACCAAGAGACCCAGTACTTC
TRBD1	-	TRBV9	TRBJ1-6	CASSAGQSNSPLHF	TGTGCCAGCAGCGCGGGACAGTCTAATTCACCCCTCCACTTT
-	-	TRBV29-1	TRBJ2-1	CSAASYNEQFF	TGCAGCGCGGCTTCTTACAATGAGCAGTTCTTC
-	-	TRBV7-9	TRBJ2-1	CASSSGSTEQFF	TGTGCCAGCAGCTCCGGGTCCACTGAGCAGTTCTTC
TRBD2	-	TRBV19	TRBJ2-7	CASSGTSGFYEQYF	TGTGCCAGTAGTGGGACTAGCGGATTCTACGAGCAGTACTTC
TRBD1	few	TRBV27	TRBJ2-4	CATSQGDIQYF	TGTGCCACCTCCCAGGGGGACATTCAGTACTTC
-	-	TRBV5-1	TRBJ2-5	CASSLQGVQETQYF	TGCGCCAGCAGCCTGCAGGGTGTTCAAGAGACCCAGTACTTC
TRBD2	-	TRBV30	TRBJ2-1	CAWSASGGNEQFF	TGTGCCTGGTCCGCTAGCGGGGGCAATGAGCAGTTCTTC
-	-	TRBV19	TRBJ2-1	CASSEGRGQNNEQFF	TGTGCCAGTAGTGAGGGGCGGGGGCAAAACAATGAGCAGTTCTTC